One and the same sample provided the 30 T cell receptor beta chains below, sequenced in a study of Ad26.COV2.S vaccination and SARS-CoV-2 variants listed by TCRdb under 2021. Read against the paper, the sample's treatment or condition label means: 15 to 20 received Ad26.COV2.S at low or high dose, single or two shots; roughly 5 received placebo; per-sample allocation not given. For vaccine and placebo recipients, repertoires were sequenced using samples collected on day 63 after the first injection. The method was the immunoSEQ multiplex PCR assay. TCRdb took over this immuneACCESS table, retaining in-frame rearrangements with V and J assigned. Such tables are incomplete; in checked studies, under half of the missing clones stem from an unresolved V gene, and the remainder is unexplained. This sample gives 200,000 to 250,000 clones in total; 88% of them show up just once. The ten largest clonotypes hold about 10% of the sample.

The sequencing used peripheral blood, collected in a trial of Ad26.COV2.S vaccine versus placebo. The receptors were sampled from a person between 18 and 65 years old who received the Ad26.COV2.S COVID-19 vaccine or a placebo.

The CDR3 bases are TGTGCCACCAGTGGGGGGCGCTACGAGCAGTACTTC. This encodes CATSGGRYEQYF. The gene calls are TRBV24-1 and TRBJ2-7; TRBD1 is a possible D gene (6 bases). CDR1 and CDR2 (germline): KGHDR, SFDVKD. This CDR3 comprises 12 residues. The ends were cut back, 5 bases at V and 3 bases at J, with 7 bases in the middle.

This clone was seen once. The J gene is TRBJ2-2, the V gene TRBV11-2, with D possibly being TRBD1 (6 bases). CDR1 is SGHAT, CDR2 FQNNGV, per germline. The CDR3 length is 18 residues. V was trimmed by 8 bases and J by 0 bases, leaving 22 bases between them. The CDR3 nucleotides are TGTGCCAGCCGCGAAACCGTGGGGGCACTAGCGAACACCGGGGAGCTGTTTTTT. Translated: CASRETVGALANTGELFF.

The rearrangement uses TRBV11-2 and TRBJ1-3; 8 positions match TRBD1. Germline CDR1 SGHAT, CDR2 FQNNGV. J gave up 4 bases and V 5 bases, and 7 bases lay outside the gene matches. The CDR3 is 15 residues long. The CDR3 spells CASSQDRVLGNTIYF. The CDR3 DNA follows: TGTGCCAGCAGCCAGGACAGGGTTTTAGGAAACACCATATATTTT. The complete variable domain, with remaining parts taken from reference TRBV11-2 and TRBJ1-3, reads EAGVAQSPRYKIIEKRQSVAFWCNPISGHATLYWYQQILGQGPKLLIQFQNNGVVDDSQLPKDRFSAERLKGVDSTLKIQPAKLEDSAVYLCASSQDRVLGNTIYFGEGSWLTVV.

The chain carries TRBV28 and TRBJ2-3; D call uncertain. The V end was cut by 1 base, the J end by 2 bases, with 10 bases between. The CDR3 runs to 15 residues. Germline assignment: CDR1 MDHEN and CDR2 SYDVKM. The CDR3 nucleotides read TGTGCCAGCAGTTTATTCAGTTACGACACAGATACGCAGTATTTT. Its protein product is CASSLFSYDTDTQYF. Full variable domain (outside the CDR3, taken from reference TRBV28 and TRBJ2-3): DVKVTQSSRYLVKRTGEKVFLECVQDMDHENMFWYRQDPGLGLRLIYFSYDVKMKEKGDIPEGYSVSREKKERFSLILESASTNQTSMYLCASSLFSYDTDTQYFGPGTRLTVL.

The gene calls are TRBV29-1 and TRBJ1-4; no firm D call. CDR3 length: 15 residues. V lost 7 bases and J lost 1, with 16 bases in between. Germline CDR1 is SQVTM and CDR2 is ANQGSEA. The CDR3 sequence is CSASLGGQTNEKLFF. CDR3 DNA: TGCAGCGCCTCCCTTGGAGGGCAAACTAATGAAAAACTGTTTTTT.

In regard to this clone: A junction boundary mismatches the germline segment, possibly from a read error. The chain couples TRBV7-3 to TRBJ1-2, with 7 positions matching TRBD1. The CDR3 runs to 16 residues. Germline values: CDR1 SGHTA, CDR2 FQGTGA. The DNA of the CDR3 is TGTGCCAGCAGCCTAACAGGGGCACCGAACCTCTATGGCTACACCTTC. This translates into CASSLTGAPNLYGYTF. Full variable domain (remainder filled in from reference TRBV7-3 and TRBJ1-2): GAGVSQTPSNKVTEKGKYVELRCDPISGHTALYWYRQSLGQGPEFLIYFQGTGAADDSGLPNDRFFAVRPEGSVSTLKIQRTERGDSAVYLCASSLTGAPNLYGYTFGSGTRLTVV.

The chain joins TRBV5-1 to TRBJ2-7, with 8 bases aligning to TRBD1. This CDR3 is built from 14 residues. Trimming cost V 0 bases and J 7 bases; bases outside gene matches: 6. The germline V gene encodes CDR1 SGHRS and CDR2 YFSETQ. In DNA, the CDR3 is TGCGCCAGCAGCTTGGCAGACAGGGGAGAGGAGCAGTACTTC. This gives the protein CASSLADRGEEQYF.

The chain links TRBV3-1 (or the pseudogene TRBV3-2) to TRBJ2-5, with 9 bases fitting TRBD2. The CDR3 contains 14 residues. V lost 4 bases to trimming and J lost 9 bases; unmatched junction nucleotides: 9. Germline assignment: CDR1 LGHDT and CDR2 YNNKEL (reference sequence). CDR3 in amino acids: CASSRGLAQVAQYF. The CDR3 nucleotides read TGTGCCAGCAGCCGGGGACTAGCCCAGGTGGCCCAGTACTTC.

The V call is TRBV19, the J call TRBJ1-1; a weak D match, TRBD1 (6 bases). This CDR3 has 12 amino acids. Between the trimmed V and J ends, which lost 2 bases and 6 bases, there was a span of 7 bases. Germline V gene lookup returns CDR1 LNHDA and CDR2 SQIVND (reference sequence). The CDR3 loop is CASSIRGAEAFF. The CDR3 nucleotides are TGTGCCAGTAGTATAAGGGGGGCTGAAGCTTTCTTT.

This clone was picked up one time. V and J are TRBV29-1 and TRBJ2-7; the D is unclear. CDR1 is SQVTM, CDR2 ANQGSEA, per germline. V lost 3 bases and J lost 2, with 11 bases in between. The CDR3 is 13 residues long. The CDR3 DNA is TGCAGCGTTGAGTCGGACGTAACCTACGAGCAGTACTTC. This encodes CSVESDVTYEQYF.

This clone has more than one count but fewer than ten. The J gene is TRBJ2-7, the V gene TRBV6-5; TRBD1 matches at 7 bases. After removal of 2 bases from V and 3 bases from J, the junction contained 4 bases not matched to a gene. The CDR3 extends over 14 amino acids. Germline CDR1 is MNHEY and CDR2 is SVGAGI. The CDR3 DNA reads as TGTGCCAGCAGTTACGGTCCAGGGGGCTACGAGCAGTACTTC. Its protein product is CASSYGPGGYEQYF.

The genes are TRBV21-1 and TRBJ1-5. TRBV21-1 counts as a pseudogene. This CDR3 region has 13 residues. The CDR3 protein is CASSKAEGGTQHF. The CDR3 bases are TGTGCCAGCAGCAAAGCGGAGGGCGGGACCCAGCATTTT.

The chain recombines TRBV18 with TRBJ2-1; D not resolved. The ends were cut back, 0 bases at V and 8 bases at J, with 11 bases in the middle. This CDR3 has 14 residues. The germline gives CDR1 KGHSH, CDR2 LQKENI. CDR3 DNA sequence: TGTGCCAGCTCACCACCGGCTTTAGCCCATGAGCAGTTCTTC. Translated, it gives CASSPPALAHEQFF.

CDR3 amino acids: CASSVQTGSSYNEQFF. CDR3 in DNA: TGTGCCAGCTCGGTCCAGACAGGCAGCTCCTACAATGAGCAGTTCTTC. The chain has TRBV14 and TRBJ2-1; weak D call: TRBD1 (6 bases). Trimming shortened V by 8 bases and J by 0 bases, and 17 bases separated the two germline ends. CDR3 length: 16 amino acids. Germline V gives CDR1 SGHDN, CDR2 FVKESK.

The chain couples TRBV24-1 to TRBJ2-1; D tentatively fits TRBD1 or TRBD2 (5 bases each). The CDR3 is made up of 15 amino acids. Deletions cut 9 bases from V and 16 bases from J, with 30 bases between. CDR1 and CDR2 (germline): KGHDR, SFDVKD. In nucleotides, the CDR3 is TGTGCCACCTGGGACCCGGGATCGCACCCTGGTGGGCTCTTCTTC. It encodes CATWDPGSHPGGLFF.

The CDR3 sequence is CASSKEGGPYEQYF. The CDR3 nucleotides are TGTGCCAGCAGCAAGGAGGGGGGGCCCTACGAGCAGTACTTC. The chain combines TRBV7-2 with TRBJ2-7, with a possible D match to TRBD2 (7 bases). CDR3 length equals 14 residues. Germline CDR1 is SGHTA and CDR2 is FQGNSA. V lost 5 bases and J lost 2, with 13 bases in between.

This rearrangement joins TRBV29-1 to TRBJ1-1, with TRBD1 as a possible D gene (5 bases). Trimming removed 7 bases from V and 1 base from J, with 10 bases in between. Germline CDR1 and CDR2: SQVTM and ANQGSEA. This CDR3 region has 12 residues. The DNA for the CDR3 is TGCAGCGGGGGGGAGTGGAACACTGAAGCTTTCTTT. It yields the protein CSGGEWNTEAFF.

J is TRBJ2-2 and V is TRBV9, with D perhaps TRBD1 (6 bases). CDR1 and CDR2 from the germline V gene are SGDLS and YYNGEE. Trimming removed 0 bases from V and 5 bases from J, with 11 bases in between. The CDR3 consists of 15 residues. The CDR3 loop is CASSVARQGTGELFF. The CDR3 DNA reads TGTGCCAGCAGCGTAGCTAGGCAGGGGACCGGGGAGCTGTTTTTT.

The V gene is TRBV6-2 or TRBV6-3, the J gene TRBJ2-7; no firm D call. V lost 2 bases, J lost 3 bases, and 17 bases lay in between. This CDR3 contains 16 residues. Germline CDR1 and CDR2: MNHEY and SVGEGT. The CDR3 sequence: CASSYSFGNSYYEQYF. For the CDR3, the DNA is TGTGCCAGCAGTTACAGTTTCGGCAACAGCTACTACGAGCAGTACTTC.

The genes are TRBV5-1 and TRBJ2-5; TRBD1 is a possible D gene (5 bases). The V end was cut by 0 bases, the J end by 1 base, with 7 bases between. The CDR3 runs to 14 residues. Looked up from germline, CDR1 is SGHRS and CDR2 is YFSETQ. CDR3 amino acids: CASSLGTFQETQYF. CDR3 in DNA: TGCGCCAGCAGCTTGGGGACATTCCAAGAGACCCAGTACTTC.

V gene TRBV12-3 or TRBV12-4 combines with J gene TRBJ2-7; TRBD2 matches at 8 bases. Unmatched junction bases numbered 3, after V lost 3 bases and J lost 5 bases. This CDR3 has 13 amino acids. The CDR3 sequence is CASSLLAGHEQYF. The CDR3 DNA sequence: TGTGCCAGCAGTTTGCTAGCGGGCCACGAGCAGTACTTC.

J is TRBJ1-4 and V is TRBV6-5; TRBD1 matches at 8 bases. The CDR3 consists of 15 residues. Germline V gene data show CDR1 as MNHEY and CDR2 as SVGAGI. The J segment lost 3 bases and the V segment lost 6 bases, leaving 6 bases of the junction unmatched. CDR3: CASSQQGGANEKLFF. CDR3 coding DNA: TGTGCCAGCAGCCAACAGGGGGGGGCTAATGAAAAACTGTTTTTT.

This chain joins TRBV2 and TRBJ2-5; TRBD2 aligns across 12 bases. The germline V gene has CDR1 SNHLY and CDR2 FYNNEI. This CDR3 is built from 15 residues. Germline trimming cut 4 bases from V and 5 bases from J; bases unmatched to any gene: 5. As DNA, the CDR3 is TGTGCCAGCAGTGGACTAGCGGGAGCGGAGGAGACCCAGTACTTC. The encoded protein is CASSGLAGAEETQYF.

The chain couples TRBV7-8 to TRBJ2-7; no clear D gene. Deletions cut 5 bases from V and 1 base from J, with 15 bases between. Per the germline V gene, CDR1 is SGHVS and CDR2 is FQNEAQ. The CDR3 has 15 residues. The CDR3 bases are TGTGCCAGCAGCCTTGGTGGCGCGGCTTCCTACGAGCAGTACTTC. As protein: CASSLGGAASYEQYF.

CDR3 region: CASSLGPTRENEKLFF. The CDR3 nucleotides read TGTGCCAGCAGCTTAGGCCCCACGAGGGAGAATGAAAAACTGTTTTTT. The chain is built from TRBV11-1 and TRBJ1-4, with D unclear. Germline V CDR1 and CDR2: SGHAT, FQDESV (reference sequence). V lost 1 base and J 5 bases, leaving 14 bases between the germline ends. The CDR3 has 16 residues.

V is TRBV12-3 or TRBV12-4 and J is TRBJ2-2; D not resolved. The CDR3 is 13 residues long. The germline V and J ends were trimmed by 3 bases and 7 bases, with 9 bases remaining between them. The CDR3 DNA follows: TGTGCCAGCAGTTTCATTTGGGGCGGGGAGCTGTTTTTT. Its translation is CASSFIWGGELFF.

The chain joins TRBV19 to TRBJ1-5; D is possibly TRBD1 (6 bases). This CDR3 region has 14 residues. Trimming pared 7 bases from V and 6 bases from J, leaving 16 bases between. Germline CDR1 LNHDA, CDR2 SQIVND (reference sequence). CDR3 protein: CASKLGGGSQPQHF. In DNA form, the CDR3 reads TGTGCCAGTAAGTTAGGGGGAGGTAGTCAGCCCCAGCATTTT.

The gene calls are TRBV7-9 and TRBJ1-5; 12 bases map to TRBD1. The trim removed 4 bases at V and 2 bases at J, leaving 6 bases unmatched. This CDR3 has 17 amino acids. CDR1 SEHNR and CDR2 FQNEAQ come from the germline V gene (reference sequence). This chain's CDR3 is CASSSGQGAFGNQPQHF. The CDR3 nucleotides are TGTGCCAGCAGCTCGGGACAGGGGGCATTCGGCAATCAGCCCCAGCATTTT.

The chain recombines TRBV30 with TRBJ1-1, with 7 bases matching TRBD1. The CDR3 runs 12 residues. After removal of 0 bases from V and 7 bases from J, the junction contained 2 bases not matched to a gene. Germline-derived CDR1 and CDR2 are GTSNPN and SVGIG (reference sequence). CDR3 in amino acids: CAWSVRGLEAFF. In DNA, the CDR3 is TGTGCCTGGAGTGTAAGGGGGCTTGAAGCTTTCTTT.

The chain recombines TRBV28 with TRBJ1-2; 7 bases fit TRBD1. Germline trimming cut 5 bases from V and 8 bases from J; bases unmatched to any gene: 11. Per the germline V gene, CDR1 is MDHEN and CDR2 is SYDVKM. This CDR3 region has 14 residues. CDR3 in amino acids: CASSPTGVVGGYTF. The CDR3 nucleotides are TGTGCCAGCAGTCCTACAGGGGTAGTCGGCGGCTACACCTTC.